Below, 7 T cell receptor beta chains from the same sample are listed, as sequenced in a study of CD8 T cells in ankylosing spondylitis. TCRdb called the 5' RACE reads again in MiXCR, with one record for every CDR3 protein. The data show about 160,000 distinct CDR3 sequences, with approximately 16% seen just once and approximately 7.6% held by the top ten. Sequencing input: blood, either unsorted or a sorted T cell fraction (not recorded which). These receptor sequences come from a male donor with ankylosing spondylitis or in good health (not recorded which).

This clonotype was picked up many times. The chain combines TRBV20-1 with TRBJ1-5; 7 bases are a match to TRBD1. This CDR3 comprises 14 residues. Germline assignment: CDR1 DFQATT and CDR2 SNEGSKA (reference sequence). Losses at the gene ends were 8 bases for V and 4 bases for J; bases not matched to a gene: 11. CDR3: CSTITGADNQPQHF. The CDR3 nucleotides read TGCAGTACAATAACAGGGGCAGATAATCAGCCCCAGCATTTT.

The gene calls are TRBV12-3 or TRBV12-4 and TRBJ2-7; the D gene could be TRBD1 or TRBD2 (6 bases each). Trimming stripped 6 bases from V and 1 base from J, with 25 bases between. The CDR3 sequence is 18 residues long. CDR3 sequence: CASSQPRGHWVRSYEQYF. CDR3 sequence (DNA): TGTGCCAGCAGCCAGCCCCGGGGGCACTGGGTGAGATCCTACGAGCAGTACTTC.

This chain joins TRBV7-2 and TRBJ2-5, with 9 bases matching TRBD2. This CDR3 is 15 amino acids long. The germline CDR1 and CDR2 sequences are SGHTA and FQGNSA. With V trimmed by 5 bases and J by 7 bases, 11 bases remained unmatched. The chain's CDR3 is CASSPLGAGGATQYF. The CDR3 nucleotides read TGTGCCAGCAGCCCCCTAGGGGCGGGAGGGGCGACCCAGTACTTC.

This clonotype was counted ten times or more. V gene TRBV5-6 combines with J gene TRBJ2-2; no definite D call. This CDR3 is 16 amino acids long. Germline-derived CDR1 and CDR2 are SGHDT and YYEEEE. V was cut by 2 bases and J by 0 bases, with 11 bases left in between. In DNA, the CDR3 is TGTGCCAGCAGCTTTATTGCCCCAGCGAACACCGGGGAGCTGTTTTTT. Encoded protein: CASSFIAPANTGELFF. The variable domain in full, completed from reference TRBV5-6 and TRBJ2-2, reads DAGVTQSPTHLIKTRGQQVTLRCSPKSGHDTVSWYQQALGQGPQFIFQYYEEEERQRGNFPDRFSGHQFPNYSSELNVNALLLGDSALYLCASSFIAPANTGELFFGEGSRLTVL.

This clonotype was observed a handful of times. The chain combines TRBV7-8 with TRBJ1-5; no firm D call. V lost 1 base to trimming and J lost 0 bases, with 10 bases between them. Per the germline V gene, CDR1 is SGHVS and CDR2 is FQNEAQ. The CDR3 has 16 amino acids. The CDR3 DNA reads TGTGCCAGCAGCTTAGAAGGCGTTTATAGCAATCAGCCCCAGCATTTT. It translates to CASSLEGVYSNQPQHF. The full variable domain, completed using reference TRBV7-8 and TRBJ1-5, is GAGVSQSPRYKVAKRGQDVALRCDPISGHVSLFWYQQALGQGPEFLTYFQNEAQLDKSGLPSDRFFAERPEGSVSTLKIQRTQQEDSAVYLCASSLEGVYSNQPQHFGDGTRLSIL.

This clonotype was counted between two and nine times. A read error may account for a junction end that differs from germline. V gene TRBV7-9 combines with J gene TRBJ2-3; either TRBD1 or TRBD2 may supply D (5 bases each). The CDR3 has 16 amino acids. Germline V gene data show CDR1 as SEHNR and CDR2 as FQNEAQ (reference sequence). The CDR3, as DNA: TGTACCAGCAGCTTCGAGGGGATGGCTCCCTCAGATACGCAGTATTTT. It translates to CTSSFEGMAPSDTQYF.

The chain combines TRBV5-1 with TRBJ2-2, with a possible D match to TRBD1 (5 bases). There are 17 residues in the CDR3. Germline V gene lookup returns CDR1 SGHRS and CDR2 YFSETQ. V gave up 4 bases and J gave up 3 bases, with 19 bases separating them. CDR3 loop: CASSLGRGAKDTGELFF. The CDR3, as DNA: TGCGCCAGCAGCCTCGGCCGTGGGGCCAAGGACACCGGGGAGCTGTTTTTT. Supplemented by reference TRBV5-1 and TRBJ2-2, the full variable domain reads KAGVTQTPRYLIKTRGQQVTLSCSPISGHRSVSWYQQTPGQGLQFLFEYFSETQRNKGNFPGRFSGRQFSNSRSEMNVSTLELGDSALYLCASSLGRGAKDTGELFFGEGSRLTVL.